These T cell receptor beta chains were read from a single sample in a study of beta chain features in type 1 diabetes. TCRdb's copy holds only in-frame clones and misses some; the assay was immunoSEQ multiplex PCR. The table shows just under 150,000 clones, with about 9.4% occurring only once. The source material was naive CD4+ T cells from blood. The source is a young man in good health. Each CDR3 is given with its conserved first and last residue. Fields, in order: clone size, CDR3 length, J gene, D gene, V gene, CDR3 DNA, CDR3 protein. The D gene is left open where the match is weak. Part of the rows lack a size; the others show once, few, many or a class for expanded clones.

>few|12|TRBJ2-1|TRBD2|TRBV6-5
TGTGCCAGCGTCGGGGGGGCGAATGAGCAGTTCTTC
CASVGGANEQFF
>few|14|TRBJ2-7|TRBD1|TRBV6-5
TGTGCCAGCAGTTACGACAGGGACTCCTACGAGCAGTACTTC
CASSYDRDSYEQYF
>NA|15|TRBJ1-4|TRBD1|TRBV5-4
TGTGCCAGCAGCGACCGGGACAGGACTAATGAAAAACTGTTTTTT
CASSDRDRTNEKLFF
>NA|14|TRBJ1-1|TRBD1|TRBV5-1
TGCGCCAGCAGCCTGGGACAGGGGGCGACTGAAGCTTTCTTT
CASSLGQGATEAFF
>many|15|TRBJ2-4|NA|TRBV7-2
TGTGCCAGCAGCCACGGCCGGGGAAGCCAAAACATTCAGTACTTC
CASSHGRGSQNIQYF
>few|15|TRBJ2-2|NA|TRBV29-1
TGCAGCGTTACTCAAGCCGGACAGATAACCGGGGAGCTGTTTTTT
CSVTQAGQITGELFF
>NA|12|TRBJ2-2|NA|TRBV18
TGTGCCAGCTCATCCTTCACCGGGGAGCTGTTTTTT
CASSSFTGELFF
>few|14|TRBJ2-3|NA|TRBV4-3
TGCGCCAGCAGCCAAGGACTGAACACAGATACGCAGTATTTT
CASSQGLNTDTQYF
>NA|15|TRBJ1-2|TRBD1|TRBV28
TGTGCCAGCAGTGCGCGGGGACAGGGGGCTCTTGGCTACACCTTC
CASSARGQGALGYTF
>NA|15|TRBJ2-3|TRBD1|TRBV27
TGTGCCAGCAGTCCGGGACAGGGGGCGCGGGATACGCAGTATTTT
CASSPGQGARDTQYF
>many|13|TRBJ2-7|TRBD1|TRBV29-1
TGCAGCGTGGACGGGACAGGGTTCCACGAGCAGTACTTC
CSVDGTGFHEQYF
>few|15|TRBJ2-5|TRBD2|TRBV27
TGTGCCAGCAACCCAACTAGCGGGGTTAGAGAGACCCAGTACTTC
CASNPTSGVRETQYF
>few|14|TRBJ2-5|TRBD1|TRBV7-6
TGTGCCAGCAGCAACCGGGACAGAGGGGAGACCCAGTACTTC
CASSNRDRGETQYF
>few|15|TRBJ1-3|NA|TRBV7-2
TGTGCCAGCAGCTTCGGACTGAGCTCTGGAAACACCATATATTTT
CASSFGLSSGNTIYF
>few|18|TRBJ2-2|NA|TRBV18
TGTGCCAGCTCACCTCTCGACCGAGGGGGTCTGTCTACCGGGGAGCTGTTTTTT
CASSPLDRGGLSTGELFF
>NA|15|TRBJ2-2|TRBD1|TRBV27
TGTGCCAGCAGTCAAGACAGGGGGCGAACCGGGGAGCTGTTTTTT
CASSQDRGRTGELFF
>NA|16|TRBJ2-2|TRBD2|TRBV19
TGTGCCAGTAGTATCCGGGAGGTAGTGGACACCGGGGAGCTGTTTTTT
CASSIREVVDTGELFF
>many|13|TRBJ2-2|NA|TRBV7-2
TGTGCCAGCAGCTTAGCAGGGGCCGGGGAGCTGTTTTTT
CASSLAGAGELFF
>few|17|TRBJ1-1|NA|TRBV4-2
TGTGCCAGCAGCCAAGCTCTCCGGAGCAGCCAGAACACTGAAGCTTTCTTT
CASSQALRSSQNTEAFF
>many|12|TRBJ1-6|NA|TRBV7-9
TGTGCCAGCAGCTTAGTCGGTTCACCCCTCCACTTT
CASSLVGSPLHF
>NA|11|TRBJ1-2|NA|TRBV6-6
TGTGCCACCGCGGTTTCCTATGGCTACACCTTC
CATAVSYGYTF
>few|13|TRBJ1-2|TRBD1|TRBV30
TGTGCCTGGGGGGGACAGGCCAACTATGGCTACACCTTC
CAWGGQANYGYTF
>few|13|TRBJ2-5|NA|TRBV9
TGTGCCAGCAGCGACAGGATGAAGGGGACCCAGTACTTC
CASSDRMKGTQYF
>many|12|TRBJ2-5|NA|TRBV30
TGTGCCTGGAGTGCGGCCGGGGAGACCCAGTACTTC
CAWSAAGETQYF
>few|15|TRBJ2-1|TRBD2|TRBV7-8
TGTGCCAGCAGCTTATCTAGCGGGGGGTTCAATGAGCAGTTCTTC
CASSLSSGGFNEQFF
>few|13|TRBJ1-3|NA|TRBV9
TGTGCCAGCAGCGTAGAACAGGGAAACACCATATATTTT
CASSVEQGNTIYF
>NA|13|TRBJ2-5|NA|TRBV18
TGTGCCAGCTCCCACTGGAGCTCCCCGGCGCAGTACTTC
CASSHWSSPAQYF
>many|14|TRBJ1-1|NA|TRBV7-9
TGTGCCAGCAGTCTCCAGGGGATGAACACTGAAGCTTTCTTT
CASSLQGMNTEAFF
>NA|16|TRBJ1-1|NA|TRBV14
TGTGCCAGCAGCCAAGAGGTAAACAGGTTGAACACTGAAGCTTTCTTT
CASSQEVNRLNTEAFF
>few|12|TRBJ2-3|NA|TRBV18
TGTGCCAGCTCACCCTACACAGATACGCAGTATTTT
CASSPYTDTQYF
>NA|16|TRBJ2-1|NA|TRBV30
TGTGCCTGGAGCCACCTGGGGGGGCCGGGAGTCAATGAGCAGTTCTTC
CAWSHLGGPGVNEQFF
>NA|16|TRBJ1-1|NA|TRBV21-1
TGTGCCAGCAGCACCCAGGGCAGGGAAGCTAGCACTGAAGCTTTCTTT
CASSTQGREASTEAFF
>few|14|TRBJ1-3|NA|TRBV6-6
TGTGCCAGCACCGCACCGGGGTCTGGAAACACCATATATTTT
CASTAPGSGNTIYF
>NA|14|TRBJ2-5|TRBD2|TRBV7-9
TGTGCCAGCAGCTCAATGGGAGGGCAAGAGACCCAGTACTTC
CASSSMGGQETQYF
>few|16|TRBJ2-3|TRBD2|TRBV11-2
TGTGCCAGCAGCTTAGAGTTAGCGGGAACCACAGATACGCAGTATTTT
CASSLELAGTTDTQYF
>few|15|TRBJ2-7|NA|TRBV11-2
TGTGCCAGCAGCTTAGTTCGGACAGCCAGCTACGAGCAGTACTTC
CASSLVRTASYEQYF
>NA|13|TRBJ2-7|TRBD1|TRBV5-4
TGTGCCAGCAGCTTCGACAGGGCCTACGAGCAGTACTTC
CASSFDRAYEQYF
>NA|15|TRBJ2-7|NA|TRBV19
TGTGCCAGTAGCGCTTCTCGGGGGGCCTCCTACGAGCAGTACTTC
CASSASRGASYEQYF
>NA|15|TRBJ2-3|NA|TRBV27
TGTGCCAGCAGTCGGGTCGCATACAACACAGATACGCAGTATTTT
CASSRVAYNTDTQYF
>NA|14|TRBJ2-7|NA|TRBV9
TGTGCCAGCAGCGTAGTCAGGGTCAGGGACGAGCAGTACTTC
CASSVVRVRDEQYF
>few|15|TRBJ1-3|NA|TRBV18
TGTGCCAGCTCACCATACGCGATCTCTGGAAACACCATATATTTT
CASSPYAISGNTIYF
>few|13|TRBJ2-4|NA|TRBV19
TGTGCCAGTAGTCCGAACAGGGAGAACATTCAGTACTTC
CASSPNRENIQYF
>many|14|TRBJ2-5|NA|TRBV5-5
TGTGCCAGCGTACGCTGGGGGGACGGAGAGACCCAGTACTTC
CASVRWGDGETQYF
>NA|15|TRBJ2-7|TRBD2|TRBV4-1
TGCGCCAGCAGCCGACCAGGAGCGGGGGATTACGAGCAGTACTTC
CASSRPGAGDYEQYF
>once|14|TRBJ2-3|TRBD1|TRBV7-2
TGTGCCAGCAGCTTAGGACAGGGGATCGATACGCAGTATTTT
CASSLGQGIDTQYF
>NA|14|TRBJ1-6|NA|TRBV7-3
TGTGCCAGCAGCCCGGGGAGCTATAATTCACCCCTCCACTTT
CASSPGSYNSPLHF
>many|14|TRBJ1-2|NA|TRBV4-3
TGCGCCAGCAGCACGACGCAGGGTAACTATGGCTACACCTTC
CASSTTQGNYGYTF
>NA|15|TRBJ1-5|NA|TRBV2
TGTGCCAGCAGCTCCATCCTGAGGAGCAATCAGCCCCAGCATTTT
CASSSILRSNQPQHF
>few|16|TRBJ2-5|TRBD2|TRBV7-2
TGTGCCAGCACCCCGGGACTAGCGGGGGGGCGAGAGACCCAGTACTTC
CASTPGLAGGRETQYF
>NA|15|TRBJ2-7|TRBD1|TRBV7-8
TGTGCCAGCAGCAAAGGGACAGGGCCCTCCTACGAGCAGTACTTC
CASSKGTGPSYEQYF
>few|17|TRBJ2-3|NA|TRBV21-1
TGTGCCAGCAGCAAAGAGTGTCCGGGACTCACCGAGTCGGCGCAGTATTTT
CASSKECPGLTESAQYF